Here is one T cell receptor beta chain with its context. This sample was included in a study of T cell changes during pregnancy in multiple sclerosis. Profiling relied on immunoSEQ multiplex PCR, and the TCRdb table lists in-frame clones only, not all of them. Of 67,000 or so clones listed, 80% to 95% were seen once; the top ten hold approximately 2.8%. The starting material was CD8+ T cells from peripheral blood mononuclear cells, obtained in the third trimester of pregnancy. The sequence came from a female donor in good health, enrolled as a control in a pregnancy study.

The CDR3 sequence: CASSPRQVPNTEAFF. CDR3 coding DNA: TGCGCCAGCAGCCCGAGACAGGTACCGAACACTGAAGCTTTCTTT. The V and J genes are TRBV4-3 and TRBJ1-1; tentatively, D is TRBD1 (6 bases). V lost 4 bases and J 1 base, leaving 13 bases between the germline ends. CDR3 length equals 15 residues. Germline V gene data show CDR1 as LGHNA and CDR2 as YSLEER.